This record concerns one TCR beta chain sequence. The sample comes from a study of blood T cell repertoires in COVID-19. Turning to the study itself: Samples taken during acute and convalescent COVID-19 were collected in the United States, Italy and Spain.

The assay was immunoSEQ multiplex PCR, and TCRdb's table has in-frame clones only and misses some. The sample has about 140,000 clones, 75% to 85% seen once. Germline V gene sequence: CDR1 LGHNT, CDR2 FRNRAP. V trimming: 0 bases; J trimming: 5 bases; junction bases outside the gene matches: 7. CDR3 size: 16 residues. Sequencing was performed on peripheral blood. This chain uses TRBV12-5 with TRBJ1-5; TRBD1 matches at 7 bases. The source of this sequence is an elderly woman with acute or convalescent COVID-19. The CDR3 reads CASGLVMTGFYQPQHF. In nucleotides, the CDR3 is TGTGCTAGTGGTTTGGTCATGACAGGGTTTTATCAGCCCCAGCATTTT.